This T cell receptor beta chain is drawn from a study of blood T cell repertoires in COVID-19. Study-level information: COVID-19 samples collected from the United States, Italy and Spain covered acute and convalescent phases.

In the study's own analysis: Reference gene primer amplification in the assay estimated nucleated cell counts. Here immunoSEQ multiplex PCR was the method, and the copy in TCRdb shows in-frame clones only, minus some. V and J calls and clone size are as listed in that table; D and trimming were resolved from the DNA. Of 200,000 to 300,000 clones listed, about 89% are singletons. Participants were aged roughly 18 to 90 years from some 24 US areas. In Cohort 3, a recovered donor had either two negative PCRs, clearance, or symptom resolution. Germline-derived CDR1 and CDR2 are MNHEY and SVGAGI. The V and J ends lost 7 bases and 0 bases, in that order; junction bases with no gene match: 9. This CDR3 is built from 15 residues.

The TCR comes from a woman under 40 who had recovered from COVID-19. This chain joins TRBV6-5 and TRBJ2-7, with TRBD1 identical over 7 bases. Sequencing was carried out using PBMCs or T cells enriched from blood (not recorded which). CDR3 DNA sequence: TGTGCCAGCAAGACAGACAGGGCGTTCTCCTACGAGCAGTACTTC. This sequence encodes CASKTDRAFSYEQYF.